Listed here are 13 T cell receptor beta chains from one sample, sequenced in a study of T cells in Graves' hyperthyroidism and ophthalmopathy. The source material, RNA transcripts, was used to amplify TCR beta CDR3 regions. Carried out on the TCR CDR3, a first-round RT-PCR used the HTBI primer set. TCRdb re-called the multiplex PCR reads with MiXCR, one entry per CDR3 protein. The table has roughly 740,000 distinct CDR3 sequences, around 15% seen once; the top ten hold approximately 8%. The sequencing input was blood. All receptors come from a man aged 18 to 30 with Graves' hyperthyroidism.

V is TRBV19 and J is TRBJ2-3, with D perhaps matching TRBD2 (5 bases). The ends were cut back, 0 bases at V and 0 bases at J, with 16 bases in the middle. This CDR3 region has 18 residues. Germline loops: CDR1 LNHDA, CDR2 SQIVND (reference sequence). DNA for the CDR3: TGTGCCAGTAGTATAGATCCGGCGGGTACTTCTAGCACAGATACGCAGTATTTT. Its protein product is CASSIDPAGTSSTDTQYF.

This clonotype occurred once. This rearrangement joins TRBV4-1 to TRBJ2-5; D gene ambiguous. Trimming pared 0 bases from V and 5 bases from J, leaving 13 bases between. Per the germline V gene, CDR1 is MGHRA and CDR2 is YSYEKL. The CDR3 runs 15 residues. The chain's CDR3 is CASSQESRLPETQYF. The DNA for the CDR3 is TGCGCCAGCAGCCAAGAGTCCAGGTTGCCTGAGACCCAGTACTTC.

The CDR3 region is CAWDREETQYF. CDR3 in DNA: TGTGCGTGGGACAGGGAAGAGACCCAGTACTTC. The chain uses TRBV30 and TRBJ2-5; 9 nucleotides match TRBD1. This CDR3 is built from 11 residues. Per germline, CDR1 GTSNPN and CDR2 SVGIG (reference sequence). The whole variable domain, remainder taken from reference TRBV30 and TRBJ2-5, is SQTIHQWPATLVQPVGSPLSLECTVEGTSNPNLYWYRQAAGRGLQLLFYSVGIGQISSEVPQNLSASRPQDRQFILSSKKLLLSDSGFYLCAWDREETQYFGPGTRLLVL.

The sample holds many counts of this clonotype. This rearrangement joins TRBV18 to TRBJ1-1, with D possibly TRBD1 on 5 matching bases. Germline V gene data show CDR1 as KGHSH and CDR2 as LQKENI. The ends were cut back, 3 bases at V and 6 bases at J, with 17 bases in the middle. The CDR3 loop spans 15 amino acids. CDR3 DNA: TGTGCCAGCTCACCCTCAGGTCCGAGACAGTCTGAAGCTTTCTTT. As protein: CASSPSGPRQSEAFF.

This clonotype was detected only a few times. V is TRBV5-5 and J is TRBJ1-5; unclear D gene. This CDR3 spans 14 amino acids. V lost 0 bases and J 7 bases, leaving 11 bases between the germline ends. CDR1 and CDR2 (germline): SGHKS, YYEKEE (reference sequence). The CDR3 reads CASSLDDLSQPQHF. The CDR3, as DNA: TGTGCCAGCAGCTTGGACGACCTGTCCCAGCCCCAGCATTTT.

This clonotype was counted between two and nine times. The J gene is TRBJ2-1, the V gene TRBV4-1; TRBD2 aligns across 14 bases. Germline CDR1 reads MGHRA; CDR2 reads YSYEKL. The V segment lost 1 base and the J segment 7 bases; nucleotides outside the gene matches: 6. The CDR3 consists of 17 residues. The CDR3 is CASSQGWTSGRRNEQFF. DNA for the CDR3: TGCGCCAGCAGCCAAGGTTGGACTAGCGGGAGGCGTAATGAGCAGTTCTTC.

A few counts support this clonotype. This rearrangement joins TRBV12-5 to TRBJ1-3, with D perhaps matching TRBD1 (5 bases). Trimming cost V 7 bases and J 2 bases, with 12 bases left between them. The CDR3 runs 14 residues. Germline V CDR1 and CDR2: LGHNT, FRNRAP. DNA for the CDR3: TGTGCTAGTGCCCTCGGGGGTACTGGAAACACCATATATTTT. Translated, it gives CASALGGTGNTIYF.

Notes on this clonotype: Since a much larger clone is just one base distant, this may be a read error. The rearrangement uses TRBV20-1 and TRBJ2-1, with D perhaps TRBD1 (6 bases). The CDR3 extends over 14 amino acids. Trimming took 8 bases from V and 6 from J, leaving 20 bases between them. CDR1 is DFQATT, CDR2 SNEGSKA, per germline (reference sequence). The CDR3 bases are TGCAGTCCCAAGGGGGACCACCCCTGCAATGAGCAGTTCTTC. Protein sequence: CSPKGDHPCNEQFF.

The chain has TRBV29-1 and TRBJ1-1; D may be TRBD1 (5 bases). The germline V gene encodes CDR1 SQVTM and CDR2 ANQGSEA. The CDR3 is made up of 11 amino acids. CDR3 coding DNA: TGCTGCTCGTCGGGGCCCACTGAAGCTTTCTTT. Translating gives CCSSGPTEAFF. Drawing the rest from reference TRBV29-1 and TRBJ1-1, the complete variable domain is SAVISQKPSRDICQRGTSLTIQCQVDSQVTMMFWYRQQPGQSLTLIATANQGSEATYESGFVIDKFPISRPNLTFSTLTVSNMSPEDSSIYLCCSSGPTEAFFGQGTRLTVV.

The chain recombines TRBV18 with TRBJ2-5, with 9 bases aligning to TRBD1. This CDR3 is built from 15 residues. Germline CDR1 reads KGHSH; CDR2 reads LQKENI. With 3 bases clipped from V and 6 bases from J, the junction kept 8 bases outside the gene matches. CDR3 DNA sequence: TGTGCCAGCTCACCGGGGGACAGGGCAGTAAAGACCCAGTACTTC. Translated, it gives CASSPGDRAVKTQYF.

This clonotype turned up a few times. V gene TRBV20-1 combines with J gene TRBJ2-2; TRBD1 is a possible D gene (6 bases). Trimming removed 5 bases from V and 4 bases from J, with 11 bases in between. The CDR3 has 13 amino acids. Germline CDR1 and CDR2: DFQATT and SNEGSKA (reference sequence). CDR3 loop: CSALLGGTGELFF. DNA of the CDR3: TGCAGTGCTCTGTTAGGGGGCACCGGGGAGCTGTTTTTT.

This clonotype showed up many times. The chain uses TRBV7-9 and TRBJ2-3; D not certain. The germline V gene has CDR1 SEHNR and CDR2 FQNEAQ (reference sequence). CDR3 length: 14 residues. The V and J ends lost 6 bases and 6 bases respectively, with 16 bases between them. CDR3 region: CASSSKSIFDTQYF. CDR3 DNA sequence: TGTGCCAGCAGTTCGAAGAGTATTTTCGATACGCAGTATTTT.

The table lists this clonotype with many counts. The chain uses TRBV7-6 and TRBJ2-1; 8 bases match TRBD2. Per the germline V gene, CDR1 is SGHVS and CDR2 is FNYEAQ. This CDR3 is 14 amino acids long. V gave up 1 base and J gave up 6 bases; unmatched junction bases: 2. The CDR3 sequence: CASSLGTSLNEQFF. The CDR3 bases are TGTGCCAGCAGCTTAGGGACTAGCCTCAATGAGCAGTTCTTC.